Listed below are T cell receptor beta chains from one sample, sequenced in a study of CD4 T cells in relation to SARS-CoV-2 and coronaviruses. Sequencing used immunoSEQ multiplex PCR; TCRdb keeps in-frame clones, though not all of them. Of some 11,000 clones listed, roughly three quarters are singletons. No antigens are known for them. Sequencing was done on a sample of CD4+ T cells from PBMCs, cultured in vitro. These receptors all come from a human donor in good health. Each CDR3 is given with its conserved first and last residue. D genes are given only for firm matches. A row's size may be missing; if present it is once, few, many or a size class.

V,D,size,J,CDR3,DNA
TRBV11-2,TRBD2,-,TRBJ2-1,CASSPSGRGGEQFF,TGTGCCAGCAGCCCCAGCGGGAGGGGCGGTGAGCAGTTCTTC
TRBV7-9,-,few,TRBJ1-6,CASSPDFSYNSPLHF,TGTGCCAGCAGCCCGGATTTCTCCTATAATTCACCCCTCCACTTT
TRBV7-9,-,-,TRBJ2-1,CASSTDGYNEQFF,TGTGCCAGCAGCACCGACGGATACAATGAGCAGTTCTTC
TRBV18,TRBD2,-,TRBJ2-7,CASSPSSGGAYEQYF,TGTGCCAGCTCACCCTCTAGCGGGGGGGCCTACGAGCAGTACTTC
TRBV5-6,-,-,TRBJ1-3,CASSSQGSSGNTIYF,TGTGCCAGCAGCTCCCAGGGTAGCTCTGGAAACACCATATATTTT
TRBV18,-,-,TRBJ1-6,CASSRDADSYNSPLHF,TGTGCCAGCTCCAGGGATGCCGACTCCTATAATTCACCCCTCCACTTT
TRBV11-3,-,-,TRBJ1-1,CASSLSWGDEAFF,TGTGCCAGCAGCTTGAGCTGGGGGGATGAAGCTTTCTTT
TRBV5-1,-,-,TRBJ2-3,CASSLGQDTDTQYF,TGCGCCAGCAGCTTGGGGCAAGATACAGATACGCAGTATTTT
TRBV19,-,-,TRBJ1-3,CASSIQASSGNTIYF,TGTGCCAGTAGTATACAGGCAAGCTCTGGAAACACCATATATTTT
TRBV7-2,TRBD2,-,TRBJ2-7,CASSLALAGGMSSYEQYF,TGTGCCAGCAGCTTAGCACTAGCGGGCGGGATGAGCTCCTACGAGCAGTACTTC
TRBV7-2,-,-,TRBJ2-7,CASSHRQGYEQYF,TGTGCCAGCAGCCACCGGCAAGGCTACGAGCAGTACTTC
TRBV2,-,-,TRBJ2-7,CASRGLGGSYEQYF,TGTGCCAGCAGGGGCTTAGGTGGCTCCTACGAGCAGTACTTC
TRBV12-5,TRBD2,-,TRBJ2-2,CASGFRPGLAGVGGGTGELFF,TGTGCTAGTGGTTTCCGTCCGGGACTAGCGGGAGTAGGGGGAGGCACCGGGGAGCTGTTTTTT
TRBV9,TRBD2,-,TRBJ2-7,CASSATSGRGYEQYF,TGTGCCAGCAGCGCGACTAGCGGGAGAGGATACGAGCAGTACTTC
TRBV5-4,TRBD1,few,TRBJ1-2,CASSSGTVYGYTF,TGTGCCAGCAGCTCAGGGACAGTCTATGGCTACACCTTC
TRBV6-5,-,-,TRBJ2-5,CASSYGGRGTQYF,TGTGCCAGCAGTTATGGGGGAAGGGGGACCCAGTACTTC
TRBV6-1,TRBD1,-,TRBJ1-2,CASSEPWRGPYGYTF,TGTGCCAGCAGTGAACCATGGAGGGGGCCCTATGGCTACACCTTC
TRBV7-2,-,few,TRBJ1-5,CASSLELAQPQHF,TGTGCCAGCAGCTTAGAATTAGCTCAGCCCCAGCATTTT
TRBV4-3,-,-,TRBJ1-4,CASSQASTREKLFF,TGCGCCAGCAGCCAGGCCTCCACACGGGAAAAACTGTTTTTT
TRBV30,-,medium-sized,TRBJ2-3,CTLGGGDGTDTQYF,TGTACCCTGGGGGGGGGCGATGGCACAGATACGCAGTATTTT
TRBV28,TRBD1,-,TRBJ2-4,CASRGTGTKNIQYF,TGTGCCAGCAGGGGGACAGGGACCAAAAACATTCAGTACTTC